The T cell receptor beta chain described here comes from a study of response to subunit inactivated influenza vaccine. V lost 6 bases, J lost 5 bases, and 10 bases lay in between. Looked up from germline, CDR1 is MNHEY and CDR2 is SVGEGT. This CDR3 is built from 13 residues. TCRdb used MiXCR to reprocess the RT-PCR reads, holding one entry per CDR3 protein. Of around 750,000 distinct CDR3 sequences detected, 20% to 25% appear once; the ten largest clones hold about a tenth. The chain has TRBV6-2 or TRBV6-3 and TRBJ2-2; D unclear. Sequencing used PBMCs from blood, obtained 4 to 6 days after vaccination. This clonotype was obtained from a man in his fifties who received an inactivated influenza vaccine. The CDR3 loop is CASRGWKTGELFF. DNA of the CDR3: TGTGCCAGCAGGGGATGGAAGACCGGGGAGCTGTTTTTT.